The clone carrying this T cell receptor beta chain was counted between two and nine times. The CDR3 consists of 15 residues. Germline assignment: CDR1 GTSNPN and CDR2 SVGIG (reference sequence). V was pared by 2 bases and J by 0 bases, with 5 bases of the junction left unmatched. The data belong to a study of blood T cell repertoires in COVID-19. Only in-frame clones appear in the TCRdb table, and some are missing; sequencing was by immunoSEQ multiplex PCR. The repertoire holds over 350,000 clones, with around nine tenths as singletons. The gene calls are TRBV30 and TRBJ2-3; 7 bases fit TRBD2. Input material: PBMCs or T cells enriched from blood (not recorded which). This receptor was taken from a woman aged 30 to 39 with acute COVID-19. CDR3 in amino acids: CAWSISGGSTDTQYF. CDR3 DNA: TGTGCCTGGAGTATTTCGGGGGGTAGCACAGATACGCAGTATTTT.